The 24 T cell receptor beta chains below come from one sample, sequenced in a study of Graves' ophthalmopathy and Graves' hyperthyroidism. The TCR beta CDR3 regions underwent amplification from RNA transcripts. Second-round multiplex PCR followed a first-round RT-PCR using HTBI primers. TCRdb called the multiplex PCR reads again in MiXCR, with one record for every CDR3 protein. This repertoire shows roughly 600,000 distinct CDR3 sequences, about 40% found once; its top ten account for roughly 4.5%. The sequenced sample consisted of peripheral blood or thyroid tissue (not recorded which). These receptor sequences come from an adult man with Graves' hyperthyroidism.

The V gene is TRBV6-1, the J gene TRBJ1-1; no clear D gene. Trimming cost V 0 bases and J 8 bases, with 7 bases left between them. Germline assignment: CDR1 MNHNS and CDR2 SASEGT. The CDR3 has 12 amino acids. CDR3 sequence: CASSEAGWEAFF. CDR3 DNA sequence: TGTGCCAGCAGTGAAGCGGGGTGGGAAGCTTTCTTT.

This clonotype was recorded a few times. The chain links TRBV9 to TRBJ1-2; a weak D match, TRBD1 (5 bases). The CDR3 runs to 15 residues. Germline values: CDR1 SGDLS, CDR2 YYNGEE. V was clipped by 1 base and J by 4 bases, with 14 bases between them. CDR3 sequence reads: CASSVSEGTFYGYTF. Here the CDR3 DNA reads TGTGCCAGCAGCGTATCAGAGGGGACTTTCTATGGCTACACCTTC.

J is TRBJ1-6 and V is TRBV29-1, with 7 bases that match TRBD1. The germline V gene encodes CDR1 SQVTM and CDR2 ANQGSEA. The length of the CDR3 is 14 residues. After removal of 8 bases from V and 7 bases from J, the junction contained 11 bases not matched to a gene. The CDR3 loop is CSSLEAGGNSPLHF. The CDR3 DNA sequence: TGCAGCAGTTTAGAGGCAGGGGGGAATTCACCCCTCCACTTT.

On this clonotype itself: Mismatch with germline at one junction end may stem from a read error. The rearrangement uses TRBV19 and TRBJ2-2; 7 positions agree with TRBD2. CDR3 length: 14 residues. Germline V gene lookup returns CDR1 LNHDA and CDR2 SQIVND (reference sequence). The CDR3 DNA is TGTGCCAGTGGTATCGGTCTAGCGGACGGGGAGCTGCTTTTT. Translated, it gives CASGIGLADGELLF.

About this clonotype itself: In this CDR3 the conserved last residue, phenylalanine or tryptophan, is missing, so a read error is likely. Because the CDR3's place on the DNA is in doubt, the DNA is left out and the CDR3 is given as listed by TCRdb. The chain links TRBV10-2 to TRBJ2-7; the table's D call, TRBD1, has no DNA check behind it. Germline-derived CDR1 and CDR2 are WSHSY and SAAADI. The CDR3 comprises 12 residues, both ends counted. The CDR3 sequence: CASSETGLEQCL.

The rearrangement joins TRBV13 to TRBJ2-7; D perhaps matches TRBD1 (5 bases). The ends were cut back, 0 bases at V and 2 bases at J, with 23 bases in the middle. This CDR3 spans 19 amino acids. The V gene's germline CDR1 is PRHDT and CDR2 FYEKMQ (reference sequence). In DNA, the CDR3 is TGTGCCAGCAGCTTAGGCCGTTTAGAGGACATCCCTCCGGCCTACGAGCAGTACTTC. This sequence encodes CASSLGRLEDIPPAYEQYF. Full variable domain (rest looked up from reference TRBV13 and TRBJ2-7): AAGVIQSPRHLIKEKRETATLKCYPIPRHDTVYWYQQGPGQDPQFLISFYEKMQSDKGSIPDRFSAQQFSDYHSELNMSSLELGDSALYFCASSLGRLEDIPPAYEQYFGPGTRLTVT.

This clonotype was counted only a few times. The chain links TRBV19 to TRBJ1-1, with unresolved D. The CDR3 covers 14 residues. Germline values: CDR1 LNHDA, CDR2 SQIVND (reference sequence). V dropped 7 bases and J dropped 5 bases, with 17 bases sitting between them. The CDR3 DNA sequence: TGTGCCAGTACCACAGTTCTTCCGGGGACTGAAGCTTTCTTT. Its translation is CASTTVLPGTEAFF.

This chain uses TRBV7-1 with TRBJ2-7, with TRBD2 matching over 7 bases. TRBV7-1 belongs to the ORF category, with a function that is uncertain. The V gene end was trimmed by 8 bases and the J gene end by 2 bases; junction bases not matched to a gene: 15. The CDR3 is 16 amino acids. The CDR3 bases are TGTGCCAGCGTTGAAGAGGGTAGCGGGCCCACCTACGAGCAGTACTTC. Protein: CASVEEGSGPTYEQYF.

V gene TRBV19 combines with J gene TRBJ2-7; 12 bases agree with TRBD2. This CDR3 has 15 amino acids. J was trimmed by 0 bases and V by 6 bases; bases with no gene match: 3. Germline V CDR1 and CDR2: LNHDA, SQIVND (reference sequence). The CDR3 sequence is CASRPSGRDSYEQYF. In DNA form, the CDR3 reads TGTGCCAGTAGGCCTAGCGGGAGGGACTCCTACGAGCAGTACTTC.

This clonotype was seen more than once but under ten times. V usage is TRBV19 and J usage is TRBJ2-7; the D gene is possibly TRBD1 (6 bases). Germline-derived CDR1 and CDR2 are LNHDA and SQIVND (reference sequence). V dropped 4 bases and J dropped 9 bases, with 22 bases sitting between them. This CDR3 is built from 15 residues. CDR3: CASSRYRAATEGQYF. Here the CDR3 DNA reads TGTGCCAGTAGTAGATACAGGGCGGCAACAGAGGGGCAGTACTTC.

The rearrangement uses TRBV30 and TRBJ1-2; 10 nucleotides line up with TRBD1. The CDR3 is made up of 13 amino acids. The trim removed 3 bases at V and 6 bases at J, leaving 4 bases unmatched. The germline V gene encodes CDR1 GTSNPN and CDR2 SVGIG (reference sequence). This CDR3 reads CAWSPGTGDGYTF. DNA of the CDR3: TGTGCCTGGAGCCCTGGGACAGGGGATGGCTACACCTTC.

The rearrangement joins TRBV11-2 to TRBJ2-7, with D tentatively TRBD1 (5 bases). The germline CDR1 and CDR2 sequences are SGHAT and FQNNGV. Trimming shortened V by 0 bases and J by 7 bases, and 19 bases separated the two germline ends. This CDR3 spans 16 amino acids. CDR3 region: CASSLDLSRAYNEQYF. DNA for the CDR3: TGTGCCAGCAGCTTAGATCTTAGCAGGGCCTACAATGAGCAGTACTTC.

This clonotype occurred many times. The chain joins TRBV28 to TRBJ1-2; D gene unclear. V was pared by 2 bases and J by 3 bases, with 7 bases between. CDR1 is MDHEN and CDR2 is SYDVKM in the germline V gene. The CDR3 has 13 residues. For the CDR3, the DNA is TGTGCCAGCAGTTTAACTACCTACTATGGCTACACCTTC. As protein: CASSLTTYYGYTF.

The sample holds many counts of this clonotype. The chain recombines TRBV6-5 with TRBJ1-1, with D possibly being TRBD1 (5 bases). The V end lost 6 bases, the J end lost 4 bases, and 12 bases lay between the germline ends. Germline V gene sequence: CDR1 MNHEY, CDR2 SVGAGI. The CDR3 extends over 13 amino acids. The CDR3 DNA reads TGTGCCAGCAGGGCCAGGGAGAGCACTGAAGCTTTCTTT. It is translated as CASRARESTEAFF.

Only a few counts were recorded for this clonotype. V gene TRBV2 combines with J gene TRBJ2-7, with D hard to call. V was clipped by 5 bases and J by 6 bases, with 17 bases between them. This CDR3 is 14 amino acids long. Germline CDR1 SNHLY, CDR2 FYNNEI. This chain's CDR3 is CASSLLSGFGEQYF. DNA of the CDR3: TGTGCCAGCAGTTTATTATCTGGGTTCGGCGAGCAGTACTTC.

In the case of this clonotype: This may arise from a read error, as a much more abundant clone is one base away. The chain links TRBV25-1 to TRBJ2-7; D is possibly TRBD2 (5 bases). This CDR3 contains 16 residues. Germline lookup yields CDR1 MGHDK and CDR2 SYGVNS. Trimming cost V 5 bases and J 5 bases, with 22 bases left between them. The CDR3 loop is CASSPQEAGREDEQYF. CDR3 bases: TGTGCCAGCAGTCCCCAAGAGGCGGGTCGGGAAGACGAGCAGTACTTC.

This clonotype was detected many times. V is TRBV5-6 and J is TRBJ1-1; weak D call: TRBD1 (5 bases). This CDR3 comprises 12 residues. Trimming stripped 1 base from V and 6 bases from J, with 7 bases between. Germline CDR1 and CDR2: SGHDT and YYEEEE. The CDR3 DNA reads TGTGCCAGCAGCTTGCAGGGACCTGAAGCTTTCTTT. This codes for CASSLQGPEAFF.

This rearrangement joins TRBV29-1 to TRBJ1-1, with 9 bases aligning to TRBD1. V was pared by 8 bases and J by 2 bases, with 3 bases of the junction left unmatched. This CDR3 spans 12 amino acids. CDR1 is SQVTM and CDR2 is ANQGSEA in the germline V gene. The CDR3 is CSLQGANTEAFF. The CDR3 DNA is TGCAGCTTACAGGGGGCAAACACTGAAGCTTTCTTT.

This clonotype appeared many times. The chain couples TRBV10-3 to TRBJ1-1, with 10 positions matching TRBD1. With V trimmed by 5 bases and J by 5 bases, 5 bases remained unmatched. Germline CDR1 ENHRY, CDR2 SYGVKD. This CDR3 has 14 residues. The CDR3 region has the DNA TGTGCCATCAGTTTAGGACAGGGGGTTACTGAAGCTTTCTTT. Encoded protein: CAISLGQGVTEAFF.

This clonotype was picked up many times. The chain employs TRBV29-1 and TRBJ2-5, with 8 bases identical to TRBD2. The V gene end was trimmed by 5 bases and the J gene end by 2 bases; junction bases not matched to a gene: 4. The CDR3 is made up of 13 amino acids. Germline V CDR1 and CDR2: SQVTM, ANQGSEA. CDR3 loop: CSVLGLAQETQYF. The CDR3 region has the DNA TGCAGCGTTCTCGGACTAGCTCAAGAGACCCAGTACTTC. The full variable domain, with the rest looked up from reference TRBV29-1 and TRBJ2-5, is SAVISQKPSRDICQRGTSLTIQCQVDSQVTMMFWYRQQPGQSLTLIATANQGSEATYESGFVIDKFPISRPNLTFSTLTVSNMSPEDSSIYLCSVLGLAQETQYFGPGTRLLVL.

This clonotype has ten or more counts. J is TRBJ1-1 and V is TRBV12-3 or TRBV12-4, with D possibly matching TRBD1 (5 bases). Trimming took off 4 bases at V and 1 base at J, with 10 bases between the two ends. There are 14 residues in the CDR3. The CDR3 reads CASSWDASNTEAFF. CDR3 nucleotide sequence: TGTGCCAGCAGTTGGGACGCGTCGAACACTGAAGCTTTCTTT.

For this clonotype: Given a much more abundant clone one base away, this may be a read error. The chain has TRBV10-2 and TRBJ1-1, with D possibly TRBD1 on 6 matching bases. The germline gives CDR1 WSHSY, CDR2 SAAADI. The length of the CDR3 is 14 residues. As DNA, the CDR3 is TGCGTCAGCAGCCTTAACAGGGTAGAGACTGAAGCTTTCTTT. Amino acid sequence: CVSSLNRVETEAFF.

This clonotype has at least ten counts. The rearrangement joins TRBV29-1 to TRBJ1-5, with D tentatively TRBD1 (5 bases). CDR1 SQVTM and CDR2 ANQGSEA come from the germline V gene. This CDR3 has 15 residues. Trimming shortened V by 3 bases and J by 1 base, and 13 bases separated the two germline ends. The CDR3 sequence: CSVELPGTSNQPQHF. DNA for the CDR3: TGCAGCGTTGAGCTCCCAGGGACCAGCAATCAGCCCCAGCATTTT.

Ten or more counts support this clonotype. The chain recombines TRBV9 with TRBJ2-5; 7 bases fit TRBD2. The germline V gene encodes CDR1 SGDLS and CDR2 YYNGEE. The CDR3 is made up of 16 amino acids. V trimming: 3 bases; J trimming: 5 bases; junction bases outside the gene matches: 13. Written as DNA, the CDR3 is TGTGCCAGCAGCGCCGAGGCGGGGGTTAAAGCGGAGACCCAGTACTTC. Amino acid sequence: CASSAEAGVKAETQYF.